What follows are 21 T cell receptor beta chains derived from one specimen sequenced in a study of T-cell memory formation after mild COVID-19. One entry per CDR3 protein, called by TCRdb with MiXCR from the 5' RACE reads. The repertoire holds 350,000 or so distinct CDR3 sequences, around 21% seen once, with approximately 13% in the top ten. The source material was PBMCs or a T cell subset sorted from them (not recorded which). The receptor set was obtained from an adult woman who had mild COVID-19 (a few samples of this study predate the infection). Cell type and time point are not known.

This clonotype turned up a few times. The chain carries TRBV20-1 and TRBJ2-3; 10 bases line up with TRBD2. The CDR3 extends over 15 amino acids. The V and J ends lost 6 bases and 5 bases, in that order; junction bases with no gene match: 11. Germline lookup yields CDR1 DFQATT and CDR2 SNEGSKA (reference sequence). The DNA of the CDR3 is TGCAGTGCCCCACTGGGGGTAGCGGGAGGAGATACGCAGTATTTT. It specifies CSAPLGVAGGDTQYF.

CDR3 sequence (DNA): TGCAGTGCTAGGACTAGCGAGTACGAGCAGTACTTC. It codes for CSARTSEYEQYF. The chain uses TRBV20-1 and TRBJ2-7; TRBD2 aligns across 8 bases. The trim removed 3 bases at V and 4 bases at J, leaving 2 bases unmatched. CDR3 size: 12 residues. Germline assignment: CDR1 DFQATT and CDR2 SNEGSKA (reference sequence).

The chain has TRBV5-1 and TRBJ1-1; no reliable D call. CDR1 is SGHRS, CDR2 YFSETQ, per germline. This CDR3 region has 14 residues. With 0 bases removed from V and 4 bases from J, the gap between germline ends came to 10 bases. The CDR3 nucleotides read TGCGCCAGCAGCTTGGAGGCCCTGAGCACTGAAGCTTTCTTT. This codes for CASSLEALSTEAFF.

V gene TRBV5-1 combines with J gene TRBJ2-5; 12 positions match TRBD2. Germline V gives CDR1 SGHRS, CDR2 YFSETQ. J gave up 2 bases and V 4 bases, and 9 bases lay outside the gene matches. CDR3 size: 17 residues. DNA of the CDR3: TGCGCCAGCAGCACCGGGACTAGCGGGCGCCTTCAAGAGACCCAGTACTTC. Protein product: CASSTGTSGRLQETQYF.

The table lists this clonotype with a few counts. Here the CDR3 DNA reads TGTGCCAGCAGCGCTAATCCCGGGACAGGGGACTCCTACGAGCAGTACTTC. Residues: CASSANPGTGDSYEQYF. The V call is TRBV7-9, the J call TRBJ2-7; 10 nucleotides align to TRBD1. Germline CDR1 SEHNR, CDR2 FQNEAQ (reference sequence). The CDR3 length is 17 residues. V was pared by 5 bases and J by 0 bases, with 10 bases of the junction left unmatched.

CDR3 nucleotide sequence: TGCGCCAGCAGCCCCGAGGCGTTATCCTACGAGCAGTACTTC. Translated: CASSPEALSYEQYF. The V gene is TRBV5-1, the J gene TRBJ2-7; no clear D gene. The CDR3 sequence is 14 residues long. V lost 4 bases and J 1 base, leaving 12 bases between the germline ends. Germline loops: CDR1 SGHRS, CDR2 YFSETQ.

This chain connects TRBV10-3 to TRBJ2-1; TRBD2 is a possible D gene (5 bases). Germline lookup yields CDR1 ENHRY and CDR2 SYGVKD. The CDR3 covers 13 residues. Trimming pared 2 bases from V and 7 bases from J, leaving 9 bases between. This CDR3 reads CAISEMTGNEQFF. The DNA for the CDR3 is TGTGCCATCAGTGAGATGACGGGGAATGAGCAGTTCTTC.

The CDR3 region is CASSPFTESSGNTIYF. For the CDR3, the DNA is TGTGCCAGCTCACCATTCACGGAAAGCTCTGGAAACACCATATATTTT. The chain couples TRBV18 to TRBJ1-3, with D hard to call. CDR1 and CDR2 (germline): KGHSH, LQKENI. The CDR3 is 16 amino acids. Trimming removed 2 bases from V and 0 bases from J, with 11 bases in between.

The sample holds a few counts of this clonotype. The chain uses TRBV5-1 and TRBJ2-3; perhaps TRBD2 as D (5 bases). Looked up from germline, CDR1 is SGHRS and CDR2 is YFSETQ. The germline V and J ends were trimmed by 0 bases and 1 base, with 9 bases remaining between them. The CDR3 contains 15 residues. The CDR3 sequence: CASSLVQRGTDTQYF. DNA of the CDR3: TGCGCCAGCAGCTTGGTTCAGAGGGGCACAGATACGCAGTATTTT.

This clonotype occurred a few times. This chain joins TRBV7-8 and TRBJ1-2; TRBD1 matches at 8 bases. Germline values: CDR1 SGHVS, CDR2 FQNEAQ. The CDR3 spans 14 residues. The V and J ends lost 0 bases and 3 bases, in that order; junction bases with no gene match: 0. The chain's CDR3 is CASSLADRDYGYTF. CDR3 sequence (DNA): TGTGCCAGCAGCTTAGCGGACAGGGACTATGGCTACACCTTC.

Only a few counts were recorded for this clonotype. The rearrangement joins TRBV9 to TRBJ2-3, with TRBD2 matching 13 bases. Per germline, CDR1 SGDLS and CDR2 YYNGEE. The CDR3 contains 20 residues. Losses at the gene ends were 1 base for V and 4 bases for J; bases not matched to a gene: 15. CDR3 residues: CASSVSDRLGLAGDADTQYF. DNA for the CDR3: TGTGCCAGCAGCGTAAGCGACCGTCTAGGACTAGCGGGGGACGCAGATACGCAGTATTTT.

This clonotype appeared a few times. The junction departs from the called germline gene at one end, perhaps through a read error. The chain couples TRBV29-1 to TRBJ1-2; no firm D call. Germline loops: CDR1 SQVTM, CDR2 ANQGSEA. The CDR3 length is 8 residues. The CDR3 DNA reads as TGCAGCGTGGGAATGGGTCTCTTC. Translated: CSVGMGLF.

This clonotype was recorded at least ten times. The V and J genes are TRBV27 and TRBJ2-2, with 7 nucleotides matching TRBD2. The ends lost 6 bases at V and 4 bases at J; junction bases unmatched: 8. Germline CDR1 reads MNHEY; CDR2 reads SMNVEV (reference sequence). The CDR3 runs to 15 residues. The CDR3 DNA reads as TGTGCCAGCAGGGGGGGAGGGCCGCGCACCGGGGAGCTGTTTTTT. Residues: CASRGGGPRTGELFF.

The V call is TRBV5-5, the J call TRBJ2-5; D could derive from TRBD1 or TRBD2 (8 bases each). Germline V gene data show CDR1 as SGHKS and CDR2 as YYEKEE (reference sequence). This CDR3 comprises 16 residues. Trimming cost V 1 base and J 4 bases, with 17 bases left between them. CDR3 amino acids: CASSLQGAGGRETQYF. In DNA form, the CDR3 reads TGTGCCAGCAGCTTGCAGGGGGCGGGGGGACGAGAGACCCAGTACTTC.

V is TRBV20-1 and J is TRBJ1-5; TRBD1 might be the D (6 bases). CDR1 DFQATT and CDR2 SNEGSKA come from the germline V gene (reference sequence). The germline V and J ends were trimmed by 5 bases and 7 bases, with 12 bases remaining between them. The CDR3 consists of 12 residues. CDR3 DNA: TGCAGTGCTCGGGGGGCGCGGCAGCCCCAGCATTTT. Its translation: CSARGARQPQHF.

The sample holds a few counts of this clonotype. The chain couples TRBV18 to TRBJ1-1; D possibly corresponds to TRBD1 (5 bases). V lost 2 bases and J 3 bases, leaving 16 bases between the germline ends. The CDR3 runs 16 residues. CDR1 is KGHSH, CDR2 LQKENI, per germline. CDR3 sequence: CASSPNTGAGYTEAFF. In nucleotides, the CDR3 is TGTGCCAGCTCACCAAATACAGGTGCGGGCTACACTGAAGCTTTCTTT.

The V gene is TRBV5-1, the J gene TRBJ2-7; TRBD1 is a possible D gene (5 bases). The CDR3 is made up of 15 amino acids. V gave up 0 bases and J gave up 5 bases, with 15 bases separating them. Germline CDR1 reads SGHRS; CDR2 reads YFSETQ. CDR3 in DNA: TGCGCCAGCAGCTTGGTTCAGGGTAACCCCCACGAGCAGTACTTC. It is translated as CASSLVQGNPHEQYF.

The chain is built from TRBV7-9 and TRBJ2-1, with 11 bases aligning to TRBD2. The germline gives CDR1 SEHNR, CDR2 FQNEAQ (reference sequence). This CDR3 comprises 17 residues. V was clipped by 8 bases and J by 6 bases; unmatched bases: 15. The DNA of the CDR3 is TGTGCCAGCTCGGGAAGGTGGAGTAGCGGGGGGGGCAATGAGCAGTTCTTC. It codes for CASSGRWSSGGGNEQFF.

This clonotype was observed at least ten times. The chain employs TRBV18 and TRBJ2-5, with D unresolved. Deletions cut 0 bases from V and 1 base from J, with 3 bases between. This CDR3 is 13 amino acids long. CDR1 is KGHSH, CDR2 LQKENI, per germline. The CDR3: CASSPPGQETQYF. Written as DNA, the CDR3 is TGTGCCAGCTCACCACCCGGCCAAGAGACCCAGTACTTC.

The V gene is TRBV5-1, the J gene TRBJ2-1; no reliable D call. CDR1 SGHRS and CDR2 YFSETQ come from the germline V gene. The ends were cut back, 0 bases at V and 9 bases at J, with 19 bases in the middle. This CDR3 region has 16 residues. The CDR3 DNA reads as TGCGCCAGCAGCTTGGCCGGTCCCCCTCCGTACGGTGAGCAGTTCTTC. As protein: CASSLAGPPPYGEQFF. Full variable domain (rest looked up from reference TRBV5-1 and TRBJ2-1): KAGVTQTPRYLIKTRGQQVTLSCSPISGHRSVSWYQQTPGQGLQFLFEYFSETQRNKGNFPGRFSGRQFSNSRSEMNVSTLELGDSALYLCASSLAGPPPYGEQFFGPGTRLTVL.

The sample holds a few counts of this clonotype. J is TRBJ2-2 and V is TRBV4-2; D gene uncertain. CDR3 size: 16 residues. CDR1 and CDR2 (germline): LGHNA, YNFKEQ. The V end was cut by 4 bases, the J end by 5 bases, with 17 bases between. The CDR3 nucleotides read TGTGCCAGCAGCCGCCCCCCCGACTTGGAAACCGGGGAGCTGTTTTTT. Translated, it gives CASSRPPDLETGELFF.